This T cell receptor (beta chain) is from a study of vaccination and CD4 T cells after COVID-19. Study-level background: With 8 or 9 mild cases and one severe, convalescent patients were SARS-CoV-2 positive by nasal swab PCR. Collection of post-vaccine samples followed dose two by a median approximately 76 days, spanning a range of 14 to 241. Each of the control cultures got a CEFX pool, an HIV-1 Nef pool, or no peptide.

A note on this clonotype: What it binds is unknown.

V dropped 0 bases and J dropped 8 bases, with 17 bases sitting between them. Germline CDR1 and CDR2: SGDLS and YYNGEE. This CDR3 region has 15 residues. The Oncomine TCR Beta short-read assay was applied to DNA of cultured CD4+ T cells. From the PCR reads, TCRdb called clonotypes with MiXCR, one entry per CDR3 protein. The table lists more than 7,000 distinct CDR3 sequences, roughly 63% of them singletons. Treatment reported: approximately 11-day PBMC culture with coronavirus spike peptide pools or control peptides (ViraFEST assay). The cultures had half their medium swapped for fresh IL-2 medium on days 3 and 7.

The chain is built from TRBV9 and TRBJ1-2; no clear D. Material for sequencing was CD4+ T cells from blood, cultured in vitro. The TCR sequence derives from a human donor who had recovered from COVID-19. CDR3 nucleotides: TGTGCCAGCAGCGTAGGATCCCCGGGTCATGGGGGCTACACCTTC. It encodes CASSVGSPGHGGYTF.